One TCR beta chain is described in this entry. CDR3 length: 16 residues. The germline V gene encodes CDR1 LNHDA and CDR2 SQIVND (reference sequence). Between the trimmed V and J ends, which lost 4 bases and 7 bases, there was a span of 20 bases. Generated by immunoSEQ multiplex PCR, the TCRdb table keeps only in-frame clones and is missing some. The data show fewer than 90,000 clones, approximately 90% seen once. The data belong to a study of control samples from healthy donors and cancer patients. This rearrangement joins TRBV19 to TRBJ1-5; TRBD1 is a possible D gene (5 bases). Sample: blood. The TCR was taken from a woman between 45 and 65 years old in good health. For the CDR3, the DNA is TGTGCCAGTAGTAGCCTCGGGTCAGGGATCGAGCAGCCCCAGCATTTT. Translation: CASSSLGSGIEQPQHF.